The clone carrying this T cell receptor beta chain was detected once. This sample was taken from a study of blood T cell repertoires in COVID-19. Study-level background: Acute and convalescent COVID-19 samples came from the United States, Italy and Spain. Nucleic acid was either cDNA or gDNA, and it came from T cells, B-cell-depleted T cells, or PBMCs.

There are 16 residues in the CDR3. V was cut by 7 bases and J by 8 bases, with 24 bases left in between. Germline V gene lookup returns CDR1 SGHAT and CDR2 FQNNGV. Original data processing: Reference gene primer amplification gave estimated nucleated cell counts. The assay was immunoSEQ multiplex PCR, and TCRdb's table has in-frame clones only and misses some. The V and J calls and clone size come from that table; D and trimming were worked out from the DNA. This table holds about 14,000 clones, around 73% found once. The chain recombines TRBV11-2 with TRBJ2-1; maybe TRBD2 (6 bases). This clonotype was sampled from a boy under 10 years old with active or convalescent COVID-19. Specimen: peripheral blood. The CDR3, as DNA: TGTGCCAGCACCTCGGAATGGACGAGGGAGGTTGATGAGCAGTTCTTC. Encoded protein: CASTSEWTREVDEQFF.